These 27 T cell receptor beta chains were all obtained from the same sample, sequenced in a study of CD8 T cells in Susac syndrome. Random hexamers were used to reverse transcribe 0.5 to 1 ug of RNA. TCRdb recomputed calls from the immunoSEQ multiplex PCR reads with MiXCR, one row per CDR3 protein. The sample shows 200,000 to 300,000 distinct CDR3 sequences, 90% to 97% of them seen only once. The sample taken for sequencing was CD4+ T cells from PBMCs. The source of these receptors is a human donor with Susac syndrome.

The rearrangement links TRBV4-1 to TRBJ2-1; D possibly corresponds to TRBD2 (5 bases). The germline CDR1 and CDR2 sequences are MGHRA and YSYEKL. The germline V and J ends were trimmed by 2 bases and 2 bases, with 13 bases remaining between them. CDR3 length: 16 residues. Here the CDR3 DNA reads TGCGCCAGCAGCCAATTGGGTCGGGGTGCCTACAATGAGCAGTTCTTC. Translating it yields CASSQLGRGAYNEQFF.

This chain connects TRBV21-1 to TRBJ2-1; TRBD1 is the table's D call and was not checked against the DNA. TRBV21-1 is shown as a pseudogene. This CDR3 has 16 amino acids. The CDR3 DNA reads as TGTGCCAGCAGCAAAGCTGTCCAGGGCCCCTACAATGAGCAGTTCTTC. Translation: CASSKAVQGPYNEQFF.

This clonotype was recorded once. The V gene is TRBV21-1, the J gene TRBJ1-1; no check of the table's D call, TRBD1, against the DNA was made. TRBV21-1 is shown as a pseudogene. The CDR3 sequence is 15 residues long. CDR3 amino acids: CASSKARGTNTEAFF. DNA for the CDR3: TGTGCCAGCAGCAAAGCTCGGGGGACGAACACTGAAGCTTTCTTT.

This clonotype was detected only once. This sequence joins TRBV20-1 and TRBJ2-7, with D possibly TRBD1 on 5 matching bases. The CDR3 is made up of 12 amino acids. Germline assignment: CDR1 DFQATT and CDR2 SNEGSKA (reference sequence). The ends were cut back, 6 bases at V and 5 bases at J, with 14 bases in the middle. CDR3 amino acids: CSATQGGDEQYF. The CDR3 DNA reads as TGCAGTGCAACGCAGGGTGGGGACGAGCAGTACTTC.

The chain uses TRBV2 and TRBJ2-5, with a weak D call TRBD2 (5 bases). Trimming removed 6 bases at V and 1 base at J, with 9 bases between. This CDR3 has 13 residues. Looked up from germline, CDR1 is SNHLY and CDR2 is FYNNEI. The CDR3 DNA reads TGTGCCAGCAGAAGACTAACCCAAGAGACCCAGTACTTC. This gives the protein CASRRLTQETQYF.

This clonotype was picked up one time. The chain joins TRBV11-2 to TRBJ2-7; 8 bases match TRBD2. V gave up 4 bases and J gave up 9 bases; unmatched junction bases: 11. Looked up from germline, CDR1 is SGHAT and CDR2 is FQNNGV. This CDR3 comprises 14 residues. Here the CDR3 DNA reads TGTGCCAGCAGCTCGGGGGGGGGCTTATTCGGGCAGTACTTC. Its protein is CASSSGGGLFGQYF.

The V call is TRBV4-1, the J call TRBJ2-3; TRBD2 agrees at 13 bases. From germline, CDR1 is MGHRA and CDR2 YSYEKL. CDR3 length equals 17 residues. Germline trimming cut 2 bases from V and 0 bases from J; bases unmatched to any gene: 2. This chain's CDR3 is CASSQSTSGGSTDTQYF. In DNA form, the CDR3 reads TGCGCCAGCAGCCAATCGACTAGCGGGGGGAGCACAGATACGCAGTATTTT.

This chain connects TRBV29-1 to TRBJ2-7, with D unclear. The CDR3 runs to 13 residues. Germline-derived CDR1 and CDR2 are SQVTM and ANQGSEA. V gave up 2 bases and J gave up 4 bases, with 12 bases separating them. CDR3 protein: CSVESESPYEQYF. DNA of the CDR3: TGCAGCGTTGAATCAGAAAGCCCTTACGAGCAGTACTTC.

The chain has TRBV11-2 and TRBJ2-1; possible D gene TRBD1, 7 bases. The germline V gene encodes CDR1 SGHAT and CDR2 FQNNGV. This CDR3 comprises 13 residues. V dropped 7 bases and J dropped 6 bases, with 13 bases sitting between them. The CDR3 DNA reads TGTGCCAGCACTCAGGGGGAGGCCAATGAGCAGTTCTTC. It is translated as CASTQGEANEQFF. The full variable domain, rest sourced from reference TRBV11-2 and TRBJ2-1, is EAGVAQSPRYKIIEKRQSVAFWCNPISGHATLYWYQQILGQGPKLLIQFQNNGVVDDSQLPKDRFSAERLKGVDSTLKIQPAKLEDSAVYLCASTQGEANEQFFGPGTRLTVL.

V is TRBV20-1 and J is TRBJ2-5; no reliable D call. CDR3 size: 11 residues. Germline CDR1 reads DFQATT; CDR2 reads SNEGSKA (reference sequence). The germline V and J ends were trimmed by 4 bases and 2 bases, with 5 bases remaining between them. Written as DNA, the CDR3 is TGCAGTGCTAACTTACAAGAGACCCAGTACTTC. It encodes CSANLQETQYF.

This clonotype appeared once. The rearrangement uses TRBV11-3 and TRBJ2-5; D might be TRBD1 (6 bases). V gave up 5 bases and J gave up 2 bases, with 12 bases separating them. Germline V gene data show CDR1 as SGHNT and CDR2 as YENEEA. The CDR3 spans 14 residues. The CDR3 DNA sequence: TGTGCCAGCAGCGCCCGGACAGTGCAAGAGACCCAGTACTTC. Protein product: CASSARTVQETQYF.

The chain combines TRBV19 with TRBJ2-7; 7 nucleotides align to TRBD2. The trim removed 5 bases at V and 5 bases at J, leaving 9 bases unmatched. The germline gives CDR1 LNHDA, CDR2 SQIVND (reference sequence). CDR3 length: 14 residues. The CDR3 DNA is TGTGCCAGTAGTCGTACTAGCGAGTCCCACGAGCAGTACTTC. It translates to CASSRTSESHEQYF. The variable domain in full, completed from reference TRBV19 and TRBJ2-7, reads DGGITQSPKYLFRKEGQNVTLSCEQNLNHDAMYWYRQDPGQGLRLIYYSQIVNDFQKGDIAEGYSVSREKKESFPLTVTSAQKNPTAFYLCASSRTSESHEQYFGPGTRLTVT.

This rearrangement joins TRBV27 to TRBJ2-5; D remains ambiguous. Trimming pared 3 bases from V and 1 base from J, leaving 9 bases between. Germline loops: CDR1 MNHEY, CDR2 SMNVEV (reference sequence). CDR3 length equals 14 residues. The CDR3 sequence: CASSFATGQETQYF. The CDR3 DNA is TGTGCCAGCAGTTTTGCCACCGGCCAAGAGACCCAGTACTTC.

CDR3 in DNA: TGTGCCAGCAGCCCAGATTTGTTTCCCTACAATGAGCAGTTCTTC. Encoded protein: CASSPDLFPYNEQFF. The rearrangement links TRBV7-3 to TRBJ2-1; the D is unclear. CDR3 length equals 15 residues. Germline V gives CDR1 SGHTA, CDR2 FQGTGA. The ends were cut back, 5 bases at V and 2 bases at J, with 13 bases in the middle.

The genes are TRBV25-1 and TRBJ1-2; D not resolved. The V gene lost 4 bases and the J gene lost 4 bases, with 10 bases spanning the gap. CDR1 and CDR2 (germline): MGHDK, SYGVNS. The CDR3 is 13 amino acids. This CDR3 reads CASSGRSLYGYTF. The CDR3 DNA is TGTGCCAGCAGTGGCCGCAGCCTCTATGGCTACACCTTC.

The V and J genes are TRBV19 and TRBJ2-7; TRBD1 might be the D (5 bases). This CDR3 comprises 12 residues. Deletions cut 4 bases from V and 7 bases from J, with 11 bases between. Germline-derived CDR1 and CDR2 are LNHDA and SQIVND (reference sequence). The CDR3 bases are TGTGCCAGTAGTAGCCTAGACAGTGAGCAGTACTTC. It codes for CASSSLDSEQYF.

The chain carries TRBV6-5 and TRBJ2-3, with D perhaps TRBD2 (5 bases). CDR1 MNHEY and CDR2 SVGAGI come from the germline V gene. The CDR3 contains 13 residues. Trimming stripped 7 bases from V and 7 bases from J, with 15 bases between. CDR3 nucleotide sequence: TGTGCCAGCACGAAACCCGAGGGAAATACGCAGTATTTT. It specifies CASTKPEGNTQYF.

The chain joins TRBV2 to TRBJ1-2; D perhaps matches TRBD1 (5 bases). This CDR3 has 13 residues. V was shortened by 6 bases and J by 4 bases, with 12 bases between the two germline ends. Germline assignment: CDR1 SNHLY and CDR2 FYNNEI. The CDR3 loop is CASRETETYGYTF. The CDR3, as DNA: TGTGCCAGCAGAGAGACAGAAACCTATGGCTACACCTTC.

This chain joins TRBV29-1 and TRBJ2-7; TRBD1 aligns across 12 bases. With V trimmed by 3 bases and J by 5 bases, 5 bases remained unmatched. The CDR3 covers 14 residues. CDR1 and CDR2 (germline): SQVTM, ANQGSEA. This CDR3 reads CSVDGGTGGHEQYF. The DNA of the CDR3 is TGCAGCGTTGATGGAGGGACAGGGGGCCACGAGCAGTACTTC.

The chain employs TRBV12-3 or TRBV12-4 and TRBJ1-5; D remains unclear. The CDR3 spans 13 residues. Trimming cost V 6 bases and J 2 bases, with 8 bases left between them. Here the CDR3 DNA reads TGTGCCAGCAGATTCACAGGCAATCAGCCCCAGCATTTT. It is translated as CASRFTGNQPQHF.

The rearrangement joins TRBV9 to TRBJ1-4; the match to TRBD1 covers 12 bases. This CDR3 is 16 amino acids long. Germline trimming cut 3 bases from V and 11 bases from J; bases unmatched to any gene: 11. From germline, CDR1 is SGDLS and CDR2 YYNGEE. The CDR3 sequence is CASSGGSGTGGYKLFF. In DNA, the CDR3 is TGTGCCAGCAGCGGAGGATCCGGGACAGGGGGCTACAAACTGTTTTTT.

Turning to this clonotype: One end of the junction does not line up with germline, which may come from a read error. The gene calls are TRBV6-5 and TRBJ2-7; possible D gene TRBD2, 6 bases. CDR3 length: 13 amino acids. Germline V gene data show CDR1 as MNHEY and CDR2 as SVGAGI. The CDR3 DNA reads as TGTGCCAGCACCCGGGACTCCTCCCACGAGCAGTACTTC. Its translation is CASTRDSSHEQYF.

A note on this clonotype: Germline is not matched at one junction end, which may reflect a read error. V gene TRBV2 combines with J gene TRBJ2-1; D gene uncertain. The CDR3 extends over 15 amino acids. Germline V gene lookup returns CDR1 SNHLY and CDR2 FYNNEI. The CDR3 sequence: CASSQATGSYNEQFF. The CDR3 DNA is TGTGCCAGCAGTCAAGCGACGGGCTCCTACAATGAGCAGTTCTTC.

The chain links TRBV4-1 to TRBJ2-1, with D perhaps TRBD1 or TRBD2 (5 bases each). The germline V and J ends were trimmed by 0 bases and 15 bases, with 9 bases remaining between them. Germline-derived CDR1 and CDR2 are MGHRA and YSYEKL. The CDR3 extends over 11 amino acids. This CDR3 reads CASSQEGRLFF. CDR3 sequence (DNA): TGCGCCAGCAGCCAAGAGGGACGGCTGTTCTTC.

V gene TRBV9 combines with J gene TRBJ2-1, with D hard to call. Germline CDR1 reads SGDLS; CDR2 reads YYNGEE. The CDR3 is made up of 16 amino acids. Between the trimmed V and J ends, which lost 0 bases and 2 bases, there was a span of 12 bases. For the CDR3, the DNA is TGTGCCAGCAGCGTAGTTGCGTCCACAGCCTACAATGAGCAGTTCTTC. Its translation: CASSVVASTAYNEQFF.

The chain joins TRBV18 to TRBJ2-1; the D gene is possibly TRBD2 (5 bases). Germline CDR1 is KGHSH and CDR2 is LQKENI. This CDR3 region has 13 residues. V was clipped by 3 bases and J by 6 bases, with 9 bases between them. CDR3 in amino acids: CASSPPEGNEQFF. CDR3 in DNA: TGTGCCAGCTCACCCCCTGAGGGCAATGAGCAGTTCTTC.

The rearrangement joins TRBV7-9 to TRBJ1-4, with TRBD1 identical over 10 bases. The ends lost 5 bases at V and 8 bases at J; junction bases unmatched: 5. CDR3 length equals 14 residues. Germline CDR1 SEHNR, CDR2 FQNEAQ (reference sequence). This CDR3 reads CASSRGQGIEKLFF. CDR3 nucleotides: TGTGCCAGCAGCAGGGGACAGGGGATAGAAAAACTGTTTTTT.